A single sample is the source of the 15 T cell receptor beta chains below, sequenced in a study of STAT3 mutations in large granular lymphocyte leukemia. Study-wide points: At least one immunodominant TCR beta clonotype appeared in every T-cell large granular lymphocyte leukemia patient.

Sequenced by immunoSEQ multiplex PCR; TCRdb stores in-frame clones only, minus some. The table includes approximately 1,100 clones, around 46% detected once. No cognate antigen is known for these TCRs. The sample taken for sequencing was peripheral blood mononuclear cells. All receptors come from a male patient aged 45-60 years with T-cell large granular lymphocyte leukemia. Some clones in this sample may be carry-over from other donors' samples.

This clone has more than one count but fewer than ten. This rearrangement joins TRBV27 to TRBJ2-7, with TRBD2 identical over 7 bases. The J segment lost 4 bases and the V segment lost 3 bases, leaving 3 bases of the junction unmatched. CDR3 length equals 13 residues. The germline V gene encodes CDR1 MNHEY and CDR2 SMNVEV (reference sequence). This chain's CDR3 is CASSFTSEYEQYF. In nucleotides, the CDR3 is TGTGCCAGCAGTTTTACTAGCGAGTACGAGCAGTACTTC.

This clone was found a few times. Here the CDR3 reads CASSFPSGTLNNEQFF. The DNA of the CDR3 is TGTGCCAGCAGTTTCCCCTCCGGGACACTAAACAATGAGCAGTTCTTC. The chain uses TRBV28 and TRBJ2-1, with D tentatively TRBD1 (6 bases). CDR3 length: 16 residues. V was pared by 3 bases and J by 5 bases, with 17 bases between. CDR1 is MDHEN, CDR2 SYDVKM, per germline.

The chain combines TRBV6-6 with TRBJ1-2; a weak D match, TRBD1 (6 bases). The length of the CDR3 is 15 residues. Trimming removed 2 bases at V and 6 bases at J, with 16 bases between. Germline-derived CDR1 and CDR2 are MNHNY and SVGAGI (reference sequence). Written as DNA, the CDR3 is TGTGCCAGCAGTTACCTCCAGGCCGGGGGCAATGGCTACACCTTC. This gives the protein CASSYLQAGGNGYTF.

This chain links TRBV30 with TRBJ1-2; TRBD1 might be the D (6 bases). Germline CDR1 GTSNPN, CDR2 SVGIG (reference sequence). This CDR3 has 15 residues. V was cut by 0 bases and J by 4 bases, with 15 bases left in between. CDR3 loop: CAWSVRGAWGYGYTF. CDR3 sequence (DNA): TGTGCCTGGAGTGTACGGGGGGCCTGGGGCTATGGCTACACCTTC.

For the CDR3, the DNA is TGTGCCAGCAGCCCGAGAGAGACCCAGTACTTC. Its translation: CASSPRETQYF. The chain combines TRBV13 with TRBJ2-5, with D unresolved. The CDR3 runs to 11 residues. CDR1 PRHDT and CDR2 FYEKMQ come from the germline V gene (reference sequence). Trimming took off 5 bases at V and 4 bases at J, with 5 bases between the two ends.

J is TRBJ2-7 and V is TRBV5-1; D gene uncertain. V was trimmed by 0 bases and J by 3 bases, leaving 10 bases between them. In germline, CDR1 is SGHRS, CDR2 YFSETQ. This CDR3 has 14 residues. CDR3 loop: CASSLEKGNYEQYF. The CDR3 DNA sequence: TGCGCCAGCAGCTTGGAAAAGGGCAACTACGAGCAGTACTTC.

This clone was picked up a small number of times. The chain is built from TRBV6-5 and TRBJ2-1; D possibly corresponds to TRBD1 (5 bases). The CDR3 is 14 amino acids. Germline V gives CDR1 MNHEY, CDR2 SVGAGI. Between the trimmed V and J ends, which lost 2 bases and 3 bases, there was a span of 8 bases. The CDR3 is CASSYGRVYNEQFF. CDR3 coding DNA: TGTGCCAGCAGTTACGGCAGGGTCTACAATGAGCAGTTCTTC.

The chain carries TRBV7-9 and TRBJ2-7; D is perhaps TRBD2 (6 bases). Between the trimmed V and J ends, which lost 3 bases and 2 bases, there was a span of 14 bases. The CDR3 runs to 15 residues. From germline, CDR1 is SEHNR and CDR2 FQNEAQ (reference sequence). CDR3 loop: CASSLTGGSAYEQYF. In nucleotides, the CDR3 is TGTGCCAGCAGCTTGACTGGGGGGAGCGCCTACGAGCAGTACTTC.

The table lists this clone with a count of one. The CDR3 region is CAWSPWDNTIYF. For the CDR3, the DNA is TGTGCCTGGAGTCCCTGGGACAACACCATATATTTT. V is TRBV30 and J is TRBJ1-3; TRBD1 is a possible D gene (5 bases). This CDR3 has 12 amino acids. CDR1 is GTSNPN and CDR2 is SVGIG in the germline V gene (reference sequence). Between the trimmed V and J ends, which lost 2 bases and 7 bases, there was a span of 9 bases.

This chain joins TRBV5-1 and TRBJ2-3, with unresolved D. Germline V CDR1 and CDR2: SGHRS, YFSETQ. Trimming pared 0 bases from V and 4 bases from J, leaving 3 bases between. The CDR3 is made up of 12 amino acids. CDR3: CASSLEPDTQYF. CDR3 nucleotide sequence: TGCGCCAGCAGCTTGGAGCCAGATACGCAGTATTTT.

The genes are TRBV27 and TRBJ2-7; TRBD2 aligns across 7 bases. Germline-derived CDR1 and CDR2 are MNHEY and SMNVEV (reference sequence). The CDR3 is 14 amino acids. Trimming cost V 6 bases and J 7 bases; bases outside gene matches: 12. The CDR3 here is CASRVYWNGGEQYF. Written as DNA, the CDR3 is TGTGCCAGCAGAGTTTATTGGAACGGGGGGGAGCAGTACTTC.

The genes are TRBV5-1 and TRBJ2-7, with a tentative D call TRBD1 (6 bases). This CDR3 spans 14 amino acids. CDR1 is SGHRS, CDR2 YFSETQ, per germline. Trimming left V 4 bases short and J 5 bases short, with 16 bases between. The CDR3 sequence is CASSPGQGTNEQYF. In DNA, the CDR3 is TGCGCCAGCAGCCCGGGGCAGGGGACGAACGAGCAGTACTTC. The whole variable domain, filled in from reference TRBV5-1 and TRBJ2-7, reads KAGVTQTPRYLIKTRGQQVTLSCSPISGHRSVSWYQQTPGQGLQFLFEYFSETQRNKGNFPGRFSGRQFSNSRSEMNVSTLELGDSALYLCASSPGQGTNEQYFGPGTRLTVT.

The rearrangement links TRBV7-9 to TRBJ2-7; weak D call: TRBD2 (6 bases). The CDR3 has 14 amino acids. CDR1 is SEHNR, CDR2 FQNEAQ, per germline (reference sequence). Trimming took off 3 bases at V and 5 bases at J, with 14 bases between the two ends. In DNA, the CDR3 is TGTGCCAGCAGCTTCTTTAGCGGTGTGGACGAGCAGTACTTC. It yields the protein CASSFFSGVDEQYF.

V and J are TRBV25-1 and TRBJ2-2, with D perhaps TRBD1 (6 bases). The V end lost 3 bases, the J end lost 2 bases, and 13 bases lay between the germline ends. The CDR3 extends over 16 amino acids. Germline V gives CDR1 MGHDK, CDR2 SYGVNS. The DNA for the CDR3 is TGTGCCAGCAGTGACCCTAGGGGGAGCAACACCGGGGAGCTGTTTTTT. Translated: CASSDPRGSNTGELFF.

The chain has TRBV29-1 and TRBJ1-2; the D gene is possibly TRBD1 (6 bases). The V and J ends lost 4 bases and 2 bases respectively, with 11 bases between them. Germline-derived CDR1 and CDR2 are SQVTM and ANQGSEA. This CDR3 comprises 13 residues. The CDR3: CSVVHRDNYGYTF. The DNA for the CDR3 is TGCAGCGTTGTCCACAGGGACAACTATGGCTACACCTTC.